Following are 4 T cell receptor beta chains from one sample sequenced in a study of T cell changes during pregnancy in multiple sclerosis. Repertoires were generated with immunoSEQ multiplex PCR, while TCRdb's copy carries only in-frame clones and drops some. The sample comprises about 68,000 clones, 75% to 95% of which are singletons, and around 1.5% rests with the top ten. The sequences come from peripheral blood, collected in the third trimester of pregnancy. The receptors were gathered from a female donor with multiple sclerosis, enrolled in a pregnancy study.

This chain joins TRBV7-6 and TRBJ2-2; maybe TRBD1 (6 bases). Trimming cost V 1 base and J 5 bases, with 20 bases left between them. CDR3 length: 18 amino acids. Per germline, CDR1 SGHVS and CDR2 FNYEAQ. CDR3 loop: CASSLVIRRQGPTGELFF. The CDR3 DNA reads TGTGCCAGCAGCTTAGTGATTCGTAGGCAGGGGCCGACCGGGGAGCTGTTTTTT.

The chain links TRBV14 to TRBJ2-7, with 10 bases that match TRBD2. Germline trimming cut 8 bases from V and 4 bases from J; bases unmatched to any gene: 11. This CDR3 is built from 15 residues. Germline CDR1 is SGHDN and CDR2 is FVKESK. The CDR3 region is CASQIRTSGTYEQYF. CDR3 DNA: TGTGCCAGCCAGATTCGGACTAGCGGAACATACGAGCAGTACTTC.

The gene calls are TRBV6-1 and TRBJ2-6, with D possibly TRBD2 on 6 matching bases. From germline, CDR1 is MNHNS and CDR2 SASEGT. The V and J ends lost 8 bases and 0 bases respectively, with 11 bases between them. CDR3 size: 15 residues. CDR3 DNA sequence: TGTGCCAGCCAGGGACTGATCTCTGGGGCCAACGTCCTGACTTTC. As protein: CASQGLISGANVLTF.

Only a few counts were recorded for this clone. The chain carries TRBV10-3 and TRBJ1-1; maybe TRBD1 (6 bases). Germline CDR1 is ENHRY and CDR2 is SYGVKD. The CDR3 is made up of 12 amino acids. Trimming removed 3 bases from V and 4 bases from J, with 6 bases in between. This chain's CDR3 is CAISDRGTEAFF. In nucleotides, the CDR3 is TGTGCCATCAGTGACAGGGGCACTGAAGCTTTCTTT.